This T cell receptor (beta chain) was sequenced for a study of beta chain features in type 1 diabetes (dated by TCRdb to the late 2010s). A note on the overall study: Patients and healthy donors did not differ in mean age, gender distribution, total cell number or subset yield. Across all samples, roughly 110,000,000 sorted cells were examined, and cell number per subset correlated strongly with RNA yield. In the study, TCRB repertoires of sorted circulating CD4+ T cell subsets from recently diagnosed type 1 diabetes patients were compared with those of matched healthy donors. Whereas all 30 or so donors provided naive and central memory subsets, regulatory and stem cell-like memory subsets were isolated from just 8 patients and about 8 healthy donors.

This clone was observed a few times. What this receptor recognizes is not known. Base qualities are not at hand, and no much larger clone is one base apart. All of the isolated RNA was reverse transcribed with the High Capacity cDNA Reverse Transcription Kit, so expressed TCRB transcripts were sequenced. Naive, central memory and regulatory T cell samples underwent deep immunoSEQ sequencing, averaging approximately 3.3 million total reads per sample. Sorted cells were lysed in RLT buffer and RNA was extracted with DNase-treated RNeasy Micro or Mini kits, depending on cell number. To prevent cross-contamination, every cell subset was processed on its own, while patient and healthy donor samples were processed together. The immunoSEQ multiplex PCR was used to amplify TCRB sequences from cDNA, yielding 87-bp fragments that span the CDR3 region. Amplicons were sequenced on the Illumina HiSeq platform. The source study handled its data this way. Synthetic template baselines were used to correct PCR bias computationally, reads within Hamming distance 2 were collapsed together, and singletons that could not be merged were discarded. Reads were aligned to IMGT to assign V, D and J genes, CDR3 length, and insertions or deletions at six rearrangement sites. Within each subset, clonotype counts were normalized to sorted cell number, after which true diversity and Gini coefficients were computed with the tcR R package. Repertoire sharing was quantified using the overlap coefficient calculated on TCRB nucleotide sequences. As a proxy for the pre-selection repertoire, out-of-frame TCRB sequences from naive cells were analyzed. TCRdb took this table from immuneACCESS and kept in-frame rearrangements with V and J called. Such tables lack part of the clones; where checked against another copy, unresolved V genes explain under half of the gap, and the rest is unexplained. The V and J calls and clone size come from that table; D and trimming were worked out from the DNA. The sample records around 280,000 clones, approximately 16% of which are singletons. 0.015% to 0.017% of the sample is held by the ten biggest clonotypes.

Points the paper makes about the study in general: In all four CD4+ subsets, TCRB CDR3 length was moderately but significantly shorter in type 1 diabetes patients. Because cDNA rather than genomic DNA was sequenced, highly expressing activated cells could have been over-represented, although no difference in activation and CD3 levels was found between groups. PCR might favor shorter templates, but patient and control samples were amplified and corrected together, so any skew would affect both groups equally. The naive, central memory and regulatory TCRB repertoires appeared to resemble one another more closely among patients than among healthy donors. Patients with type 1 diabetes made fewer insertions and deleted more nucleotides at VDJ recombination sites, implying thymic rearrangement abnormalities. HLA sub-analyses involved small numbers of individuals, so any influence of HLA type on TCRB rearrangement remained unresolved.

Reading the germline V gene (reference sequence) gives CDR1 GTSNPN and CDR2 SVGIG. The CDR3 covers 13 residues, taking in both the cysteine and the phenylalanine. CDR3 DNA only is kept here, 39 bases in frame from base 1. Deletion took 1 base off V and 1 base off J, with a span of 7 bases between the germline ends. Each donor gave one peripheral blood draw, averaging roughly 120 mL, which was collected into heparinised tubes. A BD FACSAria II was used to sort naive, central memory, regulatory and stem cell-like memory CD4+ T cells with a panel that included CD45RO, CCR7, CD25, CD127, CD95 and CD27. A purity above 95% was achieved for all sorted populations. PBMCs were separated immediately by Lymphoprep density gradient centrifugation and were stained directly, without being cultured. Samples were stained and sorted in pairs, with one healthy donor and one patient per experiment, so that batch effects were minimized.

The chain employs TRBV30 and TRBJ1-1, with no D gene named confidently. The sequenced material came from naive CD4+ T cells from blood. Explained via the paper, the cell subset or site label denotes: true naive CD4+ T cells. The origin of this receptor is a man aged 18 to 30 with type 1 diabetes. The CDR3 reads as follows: CAWSARGNTEAFF. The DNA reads TGTGCCTGGAGTGCTCGGGGGAACACTGAAGCTTTCTTT.